Sequencing of this T cell receptor (beta chain) was carried out in a study of T cell responses to AZD1222 COVID-19 vaccine (dated by TCRdb to about 2021). Some background on the complete study: AZD1222 recipients with second doses at about 4 weeks or about 12 weeks were pooled, because spike-specific TCR depth and breadth did not differ between schedules. Enrollment into the trials was organized by age into subgroups of 18-55, 56-69 and 70-plus years, and those subgroups contained approximately 150, 30 and 60 TCR-sequenced participants, respectively. TCR sequencing was performed for about 250 trial participants, of whom around 210 were given two doses of AZD1222 and some 26 were given two doses of MenACWY control vaccine. Here is what the overall study found, with its caveats: After two AZD1222 doses, both the breadth and the depth of spike-specific TCRs were significantly higher than at day 0 and than in MenACWY recipients. The vaccine-associated CD4 TCRs covered the entire spike protein, and the dominant responses fell in regions 160-218 and 743-854. Nearly half of unique spike-specific TCRs reportedly recognized epitopes outside regions mutated in the B.1.351 and B.1.1.7 variants. Participants were mostly white British and included more females than males, and it was suggested by the authors that clonal diversity may have been underestimated. No day 14 peak-response samples were available, so repertoires were characterized only after the peak T cell response. Conclusions about previously exposed vaccinees are limited because only five to seven AZD1222 recipients were SARS-CoV-2 seropositive at baseline. In the small 56-69-year group, the increase in depth fell short of significance, most likely because of low power.

The CDR3 regions of human TCRbeta chains were subjected to immunosequencing. The original pipeline was this. TCRs in the repertoires were compared against a reference library of SARS-CoV-2-specific TCRs that had been generated with the MIRA antigen-specificity platform. Breadth was defined as the fraction of unique TCRs that were SARS-CoV-2-associated, and depth was defined as the fraction of total T cells that were SARS-CoV-2-associated. Using the MIRA data, every spike-specific TCR was mapped to the spike region that the TCR reacted to and assigned to either a CD4 or a CD8 class. Log10-transformed breadth and depth values were compared by one-way ANOVA with Sidak's multiple comparisons tests. The immuneACCESS repertoire file appears here via TCRdb, limited to in-frame rearrangements. These files lack a portion of the clones; in checked studies, under half of the deficit traces to unresolved V genes, and the cause of the others is not known. V and J calls and clone size are those listed in that table; D and trimming were worked out from the DNA. This sample holds 200,000 or so clones; 92% were observed only once. The top ten constitute around 9.3% of the sample.

Turning to this clone: The specificity of this receptor is unknown. Per-base qualities were not stored, and no clone one base away is much larger.

In light of the paper, this sample's time point label describes: baseline before first vaccination. The vaccinee samples were drawn from two UK trials, COV001 and COV002, one of which was a single-blind randomized controlled phase 2/3 trial testing AZD1222 (ChAdOx1 nCoV-19) in healthy adults. For TCRbeta chain sequencing, PBMC samples were collected from trial participants at day 0 and at day 28 after the second dose. Sequences were derived from peripheral blood, sampled on day 0 of AZD1222 vaccination. This receptor was obtained from an adult in good health.

The CDR3 region reads CASSDSLRAGELFF. The nucleotide sequence is given as TGTGCCAGCAGTGACTCGCTACGGGCCGGGGAGCTGTTTTTT. The rearrangement joined TRBV6-4 to TRBJ2-2, with no D gene named confidently. The CDR3 covers 14 residues, taking in both the cysteine and the phenylalanine. This entry keeps only the CDR3 DNA: 42 bases, framed from base 1. V lost 0 bases and J lost 6 bases; the stretch between them is 8 bases long. The germline V gene encodes CDR1 MRHNA and CDR2 SNTAGT.